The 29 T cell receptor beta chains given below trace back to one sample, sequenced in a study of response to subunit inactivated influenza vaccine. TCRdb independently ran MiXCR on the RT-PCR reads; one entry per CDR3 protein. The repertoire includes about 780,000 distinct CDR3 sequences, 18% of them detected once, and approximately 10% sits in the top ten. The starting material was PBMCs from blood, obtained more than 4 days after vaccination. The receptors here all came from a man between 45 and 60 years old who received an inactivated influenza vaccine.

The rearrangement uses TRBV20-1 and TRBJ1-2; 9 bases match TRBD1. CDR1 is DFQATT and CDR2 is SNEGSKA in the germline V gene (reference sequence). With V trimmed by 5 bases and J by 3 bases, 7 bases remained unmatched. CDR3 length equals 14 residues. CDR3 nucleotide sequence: TGCAGTGCTTTATCGGGACAGGGTGACTATGGCTACACCTTC. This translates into CSALSGQGDYGYTF.

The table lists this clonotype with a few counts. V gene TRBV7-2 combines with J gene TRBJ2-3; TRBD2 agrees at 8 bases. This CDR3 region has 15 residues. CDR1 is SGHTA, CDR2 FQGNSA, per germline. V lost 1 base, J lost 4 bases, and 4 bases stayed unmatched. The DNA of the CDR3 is TGTGCCAGCAGCTTAGAGCGGGGGAGCCCAGATACGCAGTATTTT. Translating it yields CASSLERGSPDTQYF.

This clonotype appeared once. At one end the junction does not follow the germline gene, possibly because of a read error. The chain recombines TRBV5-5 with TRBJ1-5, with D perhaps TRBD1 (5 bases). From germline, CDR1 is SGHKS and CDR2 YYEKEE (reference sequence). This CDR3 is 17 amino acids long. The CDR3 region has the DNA TGTGTCAGCAGTCTGGGACTGACAGTTAATAGCAATCAGCCCCAGCATTTT. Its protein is CVSSLGLTVNSNQPQHF.

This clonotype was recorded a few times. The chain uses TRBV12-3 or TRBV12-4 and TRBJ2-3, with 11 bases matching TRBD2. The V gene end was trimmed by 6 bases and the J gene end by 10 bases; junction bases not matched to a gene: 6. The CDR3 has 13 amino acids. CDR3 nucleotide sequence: TGTGCCAGCAGGGCGGGACTAGCGGAGTCGCAGTATTTT. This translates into CASRAGLAESQYF.

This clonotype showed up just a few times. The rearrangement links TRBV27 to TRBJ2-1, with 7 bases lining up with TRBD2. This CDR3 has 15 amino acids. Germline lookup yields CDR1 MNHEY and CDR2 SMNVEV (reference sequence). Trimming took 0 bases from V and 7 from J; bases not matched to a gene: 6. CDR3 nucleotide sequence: TGTGCCAGCAGTTTATCGGCGGGAGCTTGGAATGAGCAGTTCTTC. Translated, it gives CASSLSAGAWNEQFF.

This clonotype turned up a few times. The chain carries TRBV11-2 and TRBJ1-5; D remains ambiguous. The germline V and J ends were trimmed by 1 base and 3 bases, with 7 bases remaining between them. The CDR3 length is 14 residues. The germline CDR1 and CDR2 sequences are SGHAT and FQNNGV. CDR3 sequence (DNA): TGTGCCAGCAGCTTAGTTCCAGACAATCAGCCCCAGCATTTT. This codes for CASSLVPDNQPQHF.

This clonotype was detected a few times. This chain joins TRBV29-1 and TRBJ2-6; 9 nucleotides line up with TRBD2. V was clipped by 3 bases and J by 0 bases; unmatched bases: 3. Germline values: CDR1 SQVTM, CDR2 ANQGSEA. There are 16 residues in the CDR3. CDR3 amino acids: CSVETSGRSGANVLTF. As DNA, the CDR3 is TGCAGCGTTGAGACTAGCGGACGCTCTGGGGCCAACGTCCTGACTTTC.

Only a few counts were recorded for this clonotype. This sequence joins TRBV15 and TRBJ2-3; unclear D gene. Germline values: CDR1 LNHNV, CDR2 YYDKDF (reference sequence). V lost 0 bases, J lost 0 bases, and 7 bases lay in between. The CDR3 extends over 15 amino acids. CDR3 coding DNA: TGTGCCACCAGCAGAGATCGAAAAAGCACAGATACGCAGTATTTT. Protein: CATSRDRKSTDTQYF.

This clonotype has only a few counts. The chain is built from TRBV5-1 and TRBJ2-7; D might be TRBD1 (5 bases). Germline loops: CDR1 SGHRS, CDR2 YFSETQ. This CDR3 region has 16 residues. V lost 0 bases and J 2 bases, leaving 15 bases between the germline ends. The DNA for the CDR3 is TGCGCCAGCAGCTTGGCCCCGGGCAGGGAAGCCTACGAGCAGTACTTC. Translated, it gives CASSLAPGREAYEQYF.

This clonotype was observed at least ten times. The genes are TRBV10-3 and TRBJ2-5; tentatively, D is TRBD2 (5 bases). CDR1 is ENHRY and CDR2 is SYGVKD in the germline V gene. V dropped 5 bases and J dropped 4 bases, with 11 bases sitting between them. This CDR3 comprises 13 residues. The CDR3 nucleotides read TGTGCCATCAGTCCCGGGGTCAGAGAGACCCAGTACTTC. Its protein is CAISPGVRETQYF.

The CDR3 nucleotides read TGTGCCAGCAGTCTATACGGGGCAGATACGCAGTATTTT. As protein: CASSLYGADTQYF. The chain uses TRBV7-9 and TRBJ2-3; maybe TRBD2 (5 bases). V lost 6 bases to trimming and J lost 4 bases, with 11 bases between them. This CDR3 has 13 amino acids. Germline loops: CDR1 SEHNR, CDR2 FQNEAQ (reference sequence).

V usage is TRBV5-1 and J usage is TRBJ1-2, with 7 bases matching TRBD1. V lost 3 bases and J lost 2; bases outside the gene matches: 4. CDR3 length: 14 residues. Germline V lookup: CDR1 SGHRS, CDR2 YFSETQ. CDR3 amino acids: CASSSQGQNYGYTF. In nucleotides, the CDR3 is TGCGCCAGCAGCTCACAGGGACAGAACTATGGCTACACCTTC.

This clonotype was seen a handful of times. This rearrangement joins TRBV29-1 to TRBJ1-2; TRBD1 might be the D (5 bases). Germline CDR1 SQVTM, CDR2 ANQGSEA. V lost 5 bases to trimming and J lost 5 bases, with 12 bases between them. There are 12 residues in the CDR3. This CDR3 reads CSVWLGLYGYTF. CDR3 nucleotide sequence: TGCAGCGTTTGGCTGGGGCTGTATGGCTACACCTTC.

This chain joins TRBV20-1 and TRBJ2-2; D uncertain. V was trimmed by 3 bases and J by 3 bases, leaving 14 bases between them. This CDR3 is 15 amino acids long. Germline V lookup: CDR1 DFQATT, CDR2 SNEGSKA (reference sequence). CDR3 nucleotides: TGCAGTGCTAGGCCCCCATTGGCGGACACCGGGGAGCTGTTTTTT. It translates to CSARPPLADTGELFF.

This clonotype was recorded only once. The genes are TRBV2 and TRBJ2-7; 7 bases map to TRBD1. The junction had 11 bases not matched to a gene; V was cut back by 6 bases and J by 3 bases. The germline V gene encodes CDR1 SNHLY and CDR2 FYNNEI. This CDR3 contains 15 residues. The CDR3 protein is CASRKGSGQIYEQYF. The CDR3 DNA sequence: TGTGCCAGCAGGAAGGGGTCGGGACAGATCTACGAGCAGTACTTC.

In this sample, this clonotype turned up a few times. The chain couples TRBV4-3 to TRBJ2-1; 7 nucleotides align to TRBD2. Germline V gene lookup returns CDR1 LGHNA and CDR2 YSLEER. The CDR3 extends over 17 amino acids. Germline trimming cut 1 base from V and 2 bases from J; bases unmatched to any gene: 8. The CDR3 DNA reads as TGCGCCAGCAGCCAAGGCTGGGGAGGGGAGCCCTACAATGAGCAGTTCTTC. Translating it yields CASSQGWGGEPYNEQFF.

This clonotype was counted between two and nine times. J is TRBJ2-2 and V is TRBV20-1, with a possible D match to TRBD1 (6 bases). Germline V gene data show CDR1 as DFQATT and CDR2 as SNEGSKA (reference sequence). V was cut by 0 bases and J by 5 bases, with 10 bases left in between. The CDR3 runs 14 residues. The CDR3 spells CSARESRGTGELFF. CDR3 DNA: TGCAGTGCTAGAGAAAGCAGGGGAACCGGGGAGCTGTTTTTT.

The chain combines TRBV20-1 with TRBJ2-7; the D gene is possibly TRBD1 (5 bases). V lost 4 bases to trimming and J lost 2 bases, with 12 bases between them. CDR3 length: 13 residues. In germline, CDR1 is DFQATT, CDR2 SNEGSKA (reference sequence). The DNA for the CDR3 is TGCAGTGCTACACCAACAGGCACCTACGAGCAGTACTTC. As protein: CSATPTGTYEQYF.

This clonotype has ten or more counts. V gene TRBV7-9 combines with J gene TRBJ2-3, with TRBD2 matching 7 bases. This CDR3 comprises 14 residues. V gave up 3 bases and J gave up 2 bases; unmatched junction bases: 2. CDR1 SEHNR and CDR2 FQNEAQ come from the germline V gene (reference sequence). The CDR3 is CASSFGTNTDTQYF. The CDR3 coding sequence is TGTGCCAGCAGCTTTGGGACTAACACAGATACGCAGTATTTT.

The CDR3 loop is CASSHRDQRYEQYF. For the CDR3, the DNA is TGTGCCAGCAGCCATAGGGACCAGAGGTACGAGCAGTACTTC. The rearrangement links TRBV7-2 to TRBJ2-7; the D call may be TRBD1 or TRBD2 (5 bases each). Trimming removed 5 bases from V and 4 bases from J, with 15 bases in between. From germline, CDR1 is SGHTA and CDR2 FQGNSA. The CDR3 has 14 residues.

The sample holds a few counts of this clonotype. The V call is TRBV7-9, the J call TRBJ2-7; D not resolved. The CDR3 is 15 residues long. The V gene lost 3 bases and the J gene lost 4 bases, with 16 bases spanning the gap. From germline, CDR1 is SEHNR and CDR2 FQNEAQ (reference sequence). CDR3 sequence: CASSFSPDPFYEQYF. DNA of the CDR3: TGTGCCAGCAGCTTCTCCCCGGACCCCTTTTACGAGCAGTACTTC. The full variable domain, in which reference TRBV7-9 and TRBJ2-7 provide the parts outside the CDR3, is DTGVSQNPRHKITKRGQNVTFRCDPISEHNRLYWYRQTLGQGPEFLTYFQNEAQLEKSRLLSDRFSAERPKGSFSTLEIQRTEQGDSAMYLCASSFSPDPFYEQYFGPGTRLTVT.

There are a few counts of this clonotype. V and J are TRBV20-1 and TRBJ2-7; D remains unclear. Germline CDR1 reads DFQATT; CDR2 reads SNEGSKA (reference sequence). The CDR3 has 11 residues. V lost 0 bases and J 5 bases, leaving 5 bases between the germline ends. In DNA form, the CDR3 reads TGCAGTGCTAGAGATCCCAACGAGCAGTACTTC. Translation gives CSARDPNEQYF.

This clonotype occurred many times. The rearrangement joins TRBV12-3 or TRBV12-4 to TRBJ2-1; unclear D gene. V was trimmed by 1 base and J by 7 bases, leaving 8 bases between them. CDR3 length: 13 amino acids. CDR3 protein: CASSLVVGNEQFF. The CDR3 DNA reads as TGTGCCAGCAGTTTAGTAGTGGGGAATGAGCAGTTCTTC.

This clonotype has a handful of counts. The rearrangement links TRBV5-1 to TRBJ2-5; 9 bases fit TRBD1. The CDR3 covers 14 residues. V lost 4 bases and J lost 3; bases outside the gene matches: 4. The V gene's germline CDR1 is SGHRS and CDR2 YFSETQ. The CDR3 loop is CASSMGQGKETQYF. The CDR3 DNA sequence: TGCGCCAGCAGCATGGGACAGGGAAAAGAGACCCAGTACTTC.

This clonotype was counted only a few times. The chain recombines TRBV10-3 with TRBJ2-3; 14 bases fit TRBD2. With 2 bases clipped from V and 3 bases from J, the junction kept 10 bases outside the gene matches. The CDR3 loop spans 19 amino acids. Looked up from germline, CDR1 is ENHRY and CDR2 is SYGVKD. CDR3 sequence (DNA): TGTGCCATCAGTGAGCTCCCGGGACTAGCGGGAGCAGCGACAGATACGCAGTATTTT. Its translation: CAISELPGLAGAATDTQYF.

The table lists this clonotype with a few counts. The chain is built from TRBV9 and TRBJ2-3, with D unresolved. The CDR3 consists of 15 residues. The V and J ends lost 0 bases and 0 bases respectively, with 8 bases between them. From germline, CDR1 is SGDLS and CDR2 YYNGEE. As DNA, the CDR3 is TGTGCCAGCAGCGTAGGAGTGACTAGCACAGATACGCAGTATTTT. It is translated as CASSVGVTSTDTQYF. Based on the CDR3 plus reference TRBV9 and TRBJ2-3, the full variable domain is DSGVTQTPKHLITATGQRVTLRCSPRSGDLSVYWYQQSLDQGLQFLIQYYNGEERAKGNILERFSAQQFPDLHSELNLSSLELGDSALYFCASSVGVTSTDTQYFGPGTRLTVL.

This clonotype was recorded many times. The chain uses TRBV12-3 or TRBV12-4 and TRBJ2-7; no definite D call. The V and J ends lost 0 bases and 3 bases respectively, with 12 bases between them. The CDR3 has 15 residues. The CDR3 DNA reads TGTGCCAGCAGTTTAGCGCGCCAGACGAACTACGAGCAGTACTTC. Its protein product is CASSLARQTNYEQYF.

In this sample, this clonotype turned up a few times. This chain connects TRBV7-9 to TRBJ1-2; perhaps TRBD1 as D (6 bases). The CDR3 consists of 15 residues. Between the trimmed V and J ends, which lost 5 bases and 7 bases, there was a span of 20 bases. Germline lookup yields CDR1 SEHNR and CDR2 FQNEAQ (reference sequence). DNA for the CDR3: TGTGCCAGCAGCGCCCTAAATACAGGGAACCCTGGCTACACCTTC. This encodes CASSALNTGNPGYTF.

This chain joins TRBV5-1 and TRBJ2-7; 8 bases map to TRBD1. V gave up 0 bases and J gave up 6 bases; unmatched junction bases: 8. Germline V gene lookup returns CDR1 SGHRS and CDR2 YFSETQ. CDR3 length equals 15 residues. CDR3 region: CASSLVQGADGEQYF. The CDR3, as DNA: TGCGCCAGCAGCTTGGTTCAGGGGGCGGATGGCGAGCAGTACTTC.